The 20 T cell receptor beta chains below all came from one sample that was sequenced in a study of shared clonotypes between healthy human individuals. Some clones are missing from TCRdb's copy, which holds only in-frame ones; the method was immunoSEQ multiplex PCR. This sample has millions of clones; 95% occur once, and the top ten carry 0.13%. Sample: naive CD4+ T cells sorted from blood. Subset denoted: CD45RA+ positively selected. Every receptor here comes from a man younger than 35 in good health.

The rearrangement joins TRBV7-3 to TRBJ1-1; D is undetermined. V was shortened by 2 bases and J by 1 base, with 5 bases between the two germline ends. Germline CDR1 reads SGHTA; CDR2 reads FQGTGA. The CDR3 loop spans 13 amino acids. The CDR3 spells CASSLGKNTEAFF. The DNA for the CDR3 is TGTGCCAGCAGCTTAGGCAAGAACACTGAAGCTTTCTTT.

The chain carries TRBV5-6 and TRBJ2-3; tentatively, D is TRBD1 (6 bases). The CDR3 extends over 16 amino acids. Looked up from germline, CDR1 is SGHDT and CDR2 is YYEEEE. Deletions cut 4 bases from V and 5 bases from J, with 20 bases between. CDR3 loop: CASSPVQGAKLDTQYF. CDR3 in DNA: TGTGCCAGCAGCCCAGTACAGGGAGCAAAACTAGATACGCAGTATTTT.

This chain joins TRBV29-1 and TRBJ2-5, with D perhaps matching TRBD2 (5 bases). Trimming took off 4 bases at V and 5 bases at J, with 11 bases between the two ends. The germline V gene encodes CDR1 SQVTM and CDR2 ANQGSEA. The length of the CDR3 is 12 residues. The CDR3 DNA follows: TGCAGCGTTGGCAGCGGCGTCGAGACCCAGTACTTC. Protein product: CSVGSGVETQYF.

The chain is built from TRBV9 and TRBJ2-2; the D gene could be TRBD1 or TRBD2 (6 bases each). This CDR3 region has 17 residues. Trimming left V 0 bases short and J 4 bases short, with 16 bases between. The germline gives CDR1 SGDLS, CDR2 YYNGEE. Written as DNA, the CDR3 is TGTGCCAGCAGCGTAGGTCCAGGGGACTCGGTCACCGGGGAGCTGTTTTTT. This codes for CASSVGPGDSVTGELFF.

The rearrangement joins TRBV23-1 to TRBJ1-3; no reliable D call. TRBV23-1 is noted as an ORF with a role that remains uncertain. This CDR3 spans 22 amino acids. V shed 1 base and J shed 4 bases, with 32 bases lying between them. The CDR3 loop reads CASSQFPRPGLSFYRVGNTIYF. CDR3 nucleotide sequence: TGCGCCAGCAGTCAATTCCCCCGACCCGGGCTCAGTTTTTATCGGGTCGGAAACACCATATATTTT.

The V gene is TRBV30, the J gene TRBJ2-7; TRBD2 matches at 8 bases. Germline values: CDR1 GTSNPN, CDR2 SVGIG (reference sequence). The CDR3 extends over 15 amino acids. Losses at the gene ends were 3 bases for V and 0 bases for J; bases not matched to a gene: 7. The CDR3 DNA reads TGTGCCTGGAGCTTCGGGAGGGCCCCCTCCTACGAGCAGTACTTC. It specifies CAWSFGRAPSYEQYF.

The J gene is TRBJ2-2, the V gene TRBV30, with D hard to call. CDR3 length: 14 amino acids. Germline CDR1 and CDR2: GTSNPN and SVGIG (reference sequence). Trimming shortened V by 0 bases and J by 3 bases, and 8 bases separated the two germline ends. CDR3 sequence (DNA): TGTGCCTGGAGTGTAAGGTTTGACACCGGGGAGCTGTTTTTT. It is translated as CAWSVRFDTGELFF.

The chain combines TRBV18 with TRBJ2-3; no definite D call. The V end lost 6 bases, the J end lost 2 bases, and 12 bases lay between the germline ends. The CDR3 consists of 14 residues. The germline CDR1 and CDR2 sequences are KGHSH and LQKENI. The CDR3 DNA follows: TGTGCCAGCTCGCCCTTACCGGTCACAGATACGCAGTATTTT. It translates to CASSPLPVTDTQYF.

The rearrangement links TRBV12-2 to TRBJ2-7. TRBV12-2 constitutes a pseudogene. There are 16 residues in the CDR3. CDR3 DNA sequence: TGTGCAAGTCGCTTAGATCCGAATAGGGTTCTCTACGAGCAGTACTTC. Encoded protein: CASRLDPNRVLYEQYF.

This chain uses TRBV5-4 with TRBJ2-5; 12 nucleotides agree with TRBD2. The CDR3 covers 15 residues. Germline CDR1 and CDR2: SGHNT and YYREEE (reference sequence). Trimming took 4 bases from V and 2 from J; bases not matched to a gene: 3. Here the CDR3 reads CASSETSGSQETQYF. Here the CDR3 DNA reads TGTGCCAGCAGCGAGACTAGCGGGAGTCAAGAGACCCAGTACTTC.

This chain joins TRBV9 and TRBJ2-7; 7 bases map to TRBD1. V lost 3 bases to trimming and J lost 1 base; unmatched junction nucleotides: 16. CDR3 size: 18 residues. CDR1 and CDR2 (germline): SGDLS, YYNGEE. CDR3 in amino acids: CASSGGSFWDRNSYEQYF. The CDR3 bases are TGTGCCAGCAGCGGAGGGAGTTTTTGGGACAGAAATTCCTACGAGCAGTACTTC.

This clone was seen a single time. V is TRBV7-9 and J is TRBJ1-6; D uncertain. Germline V lookup: CDR1 SEHNR, CDR2 FQNEAQ (reference sequence). V gave up 2 bases and J gave up 6 bases, with 11 bases separating them. The length of the CDR3 is 15 residues. The CDR3 nucleotides are TGTGCCAGCAGCTTATGGGCAGGAACTAATTCACCCCTCCACTTT. Protein: CASSLWAGTNSPLHF.

The CDR3 region has the DNA TGTGCCAGCAGCACGACGCCTAGCAGGGACAATGAGCAGTTCTTC. Its translation is CASSTTPSRDNEQFF. V and J are TRBV6-5 and TRBJ2-1, with D possibly being TRBD1 or TRBD2 (5 bases each). The CDR3 covers 15 residues. Trimming pared 6 bases from V and 5 bases from J, leaving 17 bases between. Germline CDR1 reads MNHEY; CDR2 reads SVGAGI.

Concerning this clone: A much larger clone is a single base away; this may be a read error. The chain recombines TRBV29-1 with TRBJ2-7; 7 positions agree with TRBD2. The CDR3 is 13 residues long. Germline assignment: CDR1 SQVTM and CDR2 ANQGSEA. CDR3 protein: CSVEGRERYERYF. The CDR3 region has the DNA TGCAGCGTTGAGGGGCGGGAGCGCTACGAGCGGTACTTC.

The V gene is TRBV19, the J gene TRBJ2-1, with TRBD2 as a possible D gene (6 bases). Deletions cut 7 bases from V and 3 bases from J, with 19 bases between. This CDR3 has 16 residues. CDR1 and CDR2 from the germline V gene are LNHDA and SQIVND (reference sequence). CDR3 coding DNA: TGTGCCAGTACAAATTTGGGGCGGGGTAACTACAATGAGCAGTTCTTC. Amino acids: CASTNLGRGNYNEQFF.

V usage is TRBV6-5 and J usage is TRBJ2-7; either TRBD1 or TRBD2 may supply D (5 bases each). The CDR3 loop spans 12 amino acids. Trimming removed 0 bases from V and 11 bases from J, with 11 bases in between. Germline CDR1 and CDR2: MNHEY and SVGAGI. Here the CDR3 DNA reads TGTGCCAGCAGTTACTCCGGGACCGATAAGTACTTC. It specifies CASSYSGTDKYF.

The V call is TRBV6-8, the J call TRBJ2-7, with a weak D call TRBD2 (6 bases). The germline CDR1 and CDR2 sequences are MNHGY and SAAAGT. This CDR3 is 16 amino acids long. V was shortened by 4 bases and J by 3 bases, with 19 bases between the two germline ends. The CDR3 loop reads CASSSRGGNPLYEQYF. DNA for the CDR3: TGTGCCAGCAGTTCCCGTGGAGGGAACCCCCTCTACGAGCAGTACTTC.

The chain employs TRBV28 and TRBJ1-3; TRBD1 matches 9 bases. This CDR3 region has 16 residues. The germline V gene encodes CDR1 MDHEN and CDR2 SYDVKM. Germline trimming cut 7 bases from V and 5 bases from J; bases unmatched to any gene: 12. The CDR3 DNA reads as TGTGCCAGCAAGGATTTCCGGGACAGGGACCGAAACACCATATATTTT. Encoded protein: CASKDFRDRDRNTIYF.

The chain has TRBV30 and TRBJ1-3; maybe TRBD1 (6 bases). The CDR3 is 15 amino acids. V was cut by 0 bases and J by 8 bases, with 17 bases left in between. Germline CDR1 is GTSNPN and CDR2 is SVGIG (reference sequence). The CDR3 here is CAWSVSRGFKHTIYF. The CDR3, as DNA: TGTGCCTGGAGTGTATCGAGGGGGTTTAAACACACCATATATTTT.

The chain has TRBV30 and TRBJ2-7, with a possible D match to TRBD1 (6 bases). V gave up 2 bases and J gave up 1 base, with 18 bases separating them. CDR3 length: 16 residues. CDR1 is GTSNPN and CDR2 is SVGIG in the germline V gene (reference sequence). The CDR3 DNA sequence: TGTGCCTGGAGTAGGAAAGACAGGCTCGGGTCCTACGAGCAGTACTTC. It codes for CAWSRKDRLGSYEQYF.